The 15 T cell receptor beta chains reported below all come from one sample, sequenced in a study of shared clonotypes between healthy human individuals. Here immunoSEQ multiplex PCR was the method, and the copy in TCRdb shows in-frame clones only, minus some. The table records some 2,500,000 clones, about 90% of them present only once. Sequencing was carried out using naive CD4+ T cells from PBMCs. Subset given: CD45RA+ positively selected. The source of these receptors is a man younger than 30 in good health. Some clones in this sample may be carry-over from other donors' samples.

The count of this clone is one. V is TRBV29-1 and J is TRBJ2-3; maybe TRBD2 (6 bases). The CDR3 has 15 amino acids. Germline V gene lookup returns CDR1 SQVTM and CDR2 ANQGSEA. The ends were cut back, 2 bases at V and 1 base at J, with 13 bases in the middle. The CDR3 DNA reads TGCAGCGTTGAAAGGGGTAGCGGAGGCACAGATACGCAGTATTTT. Its protein is CSVERGSGGTDTQYF.

Only one count was recorded for this clone. This rearrangement joins TRBV28 to TRBJ2-7, with TRBD1 as a possible D gene (5 bases). The V end lost 8 bases, the J end lost 2 bases, and 10 bases lay between the germline ends. The CDR3 covers 12 residues. The V gene's germline CDR1 is MDHEN and CDR2 SYDVKM. CDR3 sequence (DNA): TGTGCCAGCCAGGGCTTCCCCTACGAGCAGTACTTC. Protein sequence: CASQGFPYEQYF.

The chain has TRBV5-1 and TRBJ1-2; D is undetermined. The V gene's germline CDR1 is SGHRS and CDR2 YFSETQ. Deletions cut 0 bases from V and 1 base from J, with 10 bases between. The CDR3 is 15 amino acids. The CDR3 region is CASSLAPLNNYGYTF. The CDR3 nucleotides are TGCGCCAGCAGCTTGGCCCCCCTCAATAACTATGGCTACACCTTC.

This clone has only one observation. The sample has other DNA sequences that encode this CDR3 too. The chain carries TRBV5-1 and TRBJ2-7, with D unclear. The CDR3 is 13 amino acids. The germline V gene encodes CDR1 SGHRS and CDR2 YFSETQ. V was pared by 0 bases and J by 0 bases, with 4 bases between. CDR3 sequence: CASSLGSSYEQYF. The CDR3 DNA reads TGCGCCAGCAGCTTGGGGTCCTCCTACGAGCAGTACTTC.

On this clone itself: The same CDR3 is also encoded by other DNA sequences in this sample. This sequence joins TRBV28 and TRBJ2-7, with 8 bases lining up with TRBD2. Looked up from germline, CDR1 is MDHEN and CDR2 is SYDVKM. The CDR3 consists of 14 residues. V gave up 1 base and J gave up 4 bases; unmatched junction bases: 3. CDR3 bases: TGTGCCAGCAGTTTATTGGCGGGAGGATACGAGCAGTACTTC. Its translation: CASSLLAGGYEQYF.

The rearrangement joins TRBV23-1 to TRBJ2-7; possible D gene TRBD2, 6 bases. TRBV23-1 belongs to the ORF category, with a function that is uncertain. Trimming removed 3 bases at V and 2 bases at J, with 14 bases between. The CDR3 is made up of 15 amino acids. This CDR3 is CASSHFGREAYEQYF. The CDR3, as DNA: TGCGCCAGCAGTCATTTTGGGCGGGAAGCCTACGAGCAGTACTTC.

The V and J genes are TRBV29-1 and TRBJ1-2, with a possible D match to TRBD1 (6 bases). The ends were cut back, 4 bases at V and 0 bases at J, with 12 bases in the middle. Per the germline V gene, CDR1 is SQVTM and CDR2 is ANQGSEA. There are 14 residues in the CDR3. CDR3 sequence reads: CSVGDGQPNYGYTF. In nucleotides, the CDR3 is TGCAGCGTTGGGGATGGACAGCCTAACTATGGCTACACCTTC.

The chain joins TRBV18 to TRBJ2-7; perhaps TRBD1 as D (6 bases). The CDR3 has 15 amino acids. Trimming pared 3 bases from V and 1 base from J, leaving 13 bases between. Germline V CDR1 and CDR2: KGHSH, LQKENI. CDR3 DNA: TGTGCCAGCTCACCCCAGGGGCTTGGTTCCTACGAGCAGTACTTC. Amino acid sequence: CASSPQGLGSYEQYF.

The chain combines TRBV7-7 with TRBJ2-5, with 10 nucleotides matching TRBD1. The CDR3 extends over 14 amino acids. The ends lost 5 bases at V and 5 bases at J; junction bases unmatched: 5. Germline loops: CDR1 SSHAT, CDR2 FNYEAQ (reference sequence). The CDR3 loop reads CASSRQGAMETQYF. CDR3 DNA sequence: TGTGCCAGCAGCCGACAGGGGGCTATGGAGACCCAGTACTTC.

The gene calls are TRBV4-1 and TRBJ2-3; 10 bases are a match to TRBD1. V lost 4 bases and J lost 6; bases outside the gene matches: 13. The CDR3 has 17 residues. From germline, CDR1 is MGHRA and CDR2 YSYEKL. Here the CDR3 DNA reads TGCGCCAGCAGCCCCTATCCGGGACAGGGGAGGGACGATACGCAGTATTTT. It translates to CASSPYPGQGRDDTQYF.

This chain joins TRBV28 and TRBJ2-5, with D possibly TRBD2 on 6 matching bases. V shed 5 bases and J shed 5 bases, with 12 bases lying between them. This CDR3 spans 13 amino acids. CDR1 is MDHEN and CDR2 is SYDVKM in the germline V gene. The CDR3 region has the DNA TGTGCCAGCAGTGCGGGACTCGTGGAGACCCAGTACTTC. Its protein product is CASSAGLVETQYF.

There are a few counts of this clone. The chain uses TRBV10-3 and TRBJ1-3, with D unresolved. V lost 2 bases and J lost 0, with 8 bases in between. CDR1 and CDR2 (germline): ENHRY, SYGVKD. CDR3 length: 15 residues. As DNA, the CDR3 is TGTGCCATCAGTGAGGGCCTGAACTCTGGAAACACCATATATTTT. This gives the protein CAISEGLNSGNTIYF.

The V and J genes are TRBV19 and TRBJ2-3; the match to TRBD1 covers 7 bases. With V trimmed by 5 bases and J by 4 bases, 9 bases remained unmatched. Per germline, CDR1 LNHDA and CDR2 SQIVND (reference sequence). CDR3 size: 15 residues. The CDR3, as DNA: TGTGCCAGTAGTTTGTCAGGGGGTATCGCAGATACGCAGTATTTT. It specifies CASSLSGGIADTQYF.

V gene TRBV18 combines with J gene TRBJ1-1, with D maybe TRBD1 (6 bases). Trimming left V 3 bases short and J 3 bases short, with 17 bases between. Germline lookup yields CDR1 KGHSH and CDR2 LQKENI. The CDR3 sequence is 16 residues long. This chain's CDR3 is CASSPTWTSGDTEAFF. CDR3 sequence (DNA): TGTGCCAGCTCACCTACCTGGACATCAGGGGACACTGAAGCTTTCTTT.

The chain couples TRBV6-6 to TRBJ2-6; D is undetermined. The CDR3 runs to 14 residues. Trimming took off 7 bases at V and 2 bases at J, with 9 bases between the two ends. Germline loops: CDR1 MNHNY, CDR2 SVGAGI (reference sequence). The CDR3 coding sequence is TGTGCCAGCACCCGAGGCGCTGGGGCCAACGTCCTGACTTTC. It is translated as CASTRGAGANVLTF.